These 20 T cell receptor beta chains were all obtained from the same sample, sequenced in a study of T cell responses to AZD1222 COVID-19 vaccine. TCRdb's table, derived via immunoSEQ multiplex PCR, lists solely in-frame clones and lacks some. In the table there are 150,000 or so clones, roughly nine tenths of which are singletons. The input for sequencing was peripheral blood, taken 28 days after the second AZD1222 dose. These receptors were collected from an adult who received the AZD1222 COVID-19 vaccine.

The chain combines TRBV5-1 with TRBJ2-7; TRBD2 is a possible D gene (6 bases). The CDR3 consists of 13 residues. Germline V lookup: CDR1 SGHRS, CDR2 YFSETQ. Trimming removed 4 bases at V and 2 bases at J, with 10 bases between. The CDR3 loop is CASSPEGAYEQYF. CDR3 coding DNA: TGCGCCAGCAGCCCGGAGGGAGCCTACGAGCAGTACTTC.

The rearrangement uses TRBV3-1 (or the pseudogene TRBV3-2) and TRBJ1-5; D might be TRBD1 (6 bases). V lost 0 bases to trimming and J lost 3 bases, with 9 bases between them. The germline V gene has CDR1 LGHDT and CDR2 YNNKEL (reference sequence). The CDR3 runs 15 residues. This chain's CDR3 is CASSQDGQPNQPQHF. Here the CDR3 DNA reads TGTGCCAGCAGCCAAGATGGACAGCCCAATCAGCCCCAGCATTTT.

V usage is TRBV19 and J usage is TRBJ1-1; 8 bases are a match to TRBD1. The junction had 5 bases not matched to a gene; V was cut back by 4 bases and J by 1 base. CDR1 is LNHDA, CDR2 SQIVND, per germline (reference sequence). The CDR3 is 15 amino acids. CDR3 coding DNA: TGTGCCAGTAGTACCTACAGGGGGGGGAACACTGAAGCTTTCTTT. Translated: CASSTYRGGNTEAFF.

The rearrangement uses TRBV6-5 and TRBJ2-1; TRBD2 is a possible D gene (6 bases). Trimming left V 7 bases short and J 5 bases short, with 9 bases between. The CDR3 has 12 amino acids. Germline V lookup: CDR1 MNHEY, CDR2 SVGAGI. The CDR3 region is CASTQRDNEQFF. The CDR3 region has the DNA TGTGCCAGCACTCAGCGGGACAATGAGCAGTTCTTC.

This clone was observed a handful of times. V and J are TRBV10-3 and TRBJ1-2, with a tentative D call TRBD1 (5 bases). Germline loops: CDR1 ENHRY, CDR2 SYGVKD. This CDR3 region has 17 residues. Deletions cut 1 base from V and 5 bases from J, with 20 bases between. The CDR3 sequence: CAISEFPRTRALYGYTF. In nucleotides, the CDR3 is TGTGCCATCAGTGAGTTTCCCAGGACAAGGGCCCTTTATGGCTACACCTTC.

This sequence joins TRBV19 and TRBJ2-5; no reliable D call. Per the germline V gene, CDR1 is LNHDA and CDR2 is SQIVND (reference sequence). Trimming pared 9 bases from V and 2 bases from J, leaving 22 bases between. The CDR3 has 16 residues. The CDR3 coding sequence is TGTGCCAGCAAACGGACGTCAAGGTTCCAACAAGAGACCCAGTACTTC. Its protein is CASKRTSRFQQETQYF. Using reference TRBV19 and TRBJ2-5 for the parts outside the CDR3, the full variable domain is DGGITQSPKYLFRKEGQNVTLSCEQNLNHDAMYWYRQDPGQGLRLIYYSQIVNDFQKGDIAEGYSVSREKKESFPLTVTSAQKNPTAFYLCASKRTSRFQQETQYFGPGTRLLVL.

The V and J genes are TRBV2 and TRBJ2-7; 11 nucleotides agree with TRBD2. With V trimmed by 0 bases and J by 3 bases, 10 bases remained unmatched. Germline V gene lookup returns CDR1 SNHLY and CDR2 FYNNEI. CDR3 length: 18 amino acids. The CDR3 is CASSEAIATSGVVYEQYF. The CDR3, as DNA: TGTGCCAGCAGTGAAGCGATTGCGACTAGCGGGGTCGTCTACGAGCAGTACTTC.

This clone appeared a few times. The V call is TRBV4-3, the J call TRBJ2-1, with TRBD1 identical over 10 bases. The CDR3 is 15 amino acids. J was trimmed by 7 bases and V by 4 bases; bases with no gene match: 7. The germline gives CDR1 LGHNA, CDR2 YSLEER. CDR3 protein: CASSPGQGGKNEQFF. Here the CDR3 DNA reads TGCGCCAGCAGCCCCGGACAGGGGGGTAAAAATGAGCAGTTCTTC.

This clone was detected only once. The rearrangement joins TRBV13 to TRBJ2-7; D may be TRBD1 or TRBD2 (6 bases each). Trimming left V 5 bases short and J 4 bases short, with 15 bases between. The CDR3 has 14 amino acids. Germline V gene sequence: CDR1 PRHDT, CDR2 FYEKMQ (reference sequence). The DNA of the CDR3 is TGTGCCAGCAGCGCCCCTCAGGGGAGGTACGAGCAGTACTTC. This translates into CASSAPQGRYEQYF.

The gene calls are TRBV15 and TRBJ2-7; 11 bases match TRBD2. The CDR3 runs to 16 residues. With V trimmed by 3 bases and J by 4 bases, 8 bases remained unmatched. The germline CDR1 and CDR2 sequences are LNHNV and YYDKDF (reference sequence). The CDR3 coding sequence is TGTGCCACCAGCAGCCCCTCGACTAGCGGGGCGTACGAGCAGTACTTC. It yields the protein CATSSPSTSGAYEQYF.

J is TRBJ1-5 and V is TRBV19, with a tentative D call TRBD1 (6 bases). The germline CDR1 and CDR2 sequences are LNHDA and SQIVND (reference sequence). V gave up 7 bases and J gave up 3 bases, with 19 bases separating them. The CDR3 loop spans 16 amino acids. CDR3 sequence reads: CASTLVGGGNNQPQHF. The CDR3 nucleotides are TGTGCCAGTACCCTCGTGGGGGGCGGAAACAATCAGCCCCAGCATTTT.

This clone was recorded once. The chain has TRBV10-3 and TRBJ2-3; a possible D gene is TRBD2 (5 bases). The germline gives CDR1 ENHRY, CDR2 SYGVKD. Trimming stripped 3 bases from V and 8 bases from J, with 15 bases between. The CDR3 is 14 residues long. This CDR3 is CAISEMAGGVTQYF. The CDR3, as DNA: TGTGCCATCAGTGAAATGGCGGGTGGTGTTACGCAGTATTTT.

The chain carries TRBV14 and TRBJ1-1, with D uncertain. This CDR3 comprises 12 residues. Per the germline V gene, CDR1 is SGHDN and CDR2 is FVKESK. V lost 0 bases, J lost 10 bases, and 9 bases lay in between. The chain's CDR3 is CASSQEMRGAFF. CDR3 in DNA: TGTGCCAGCAGCCAAGAGATGAGAGGAGCTTTCTTT.

The V gene is TRBV7-6, the J gene TRBJ2-3; 9 nucleotides match TRBD1. J lost 4 bases, V lost 1 base, and 0 bases had no gene match. Germline loops: CDR1 SGHVS, CDR2 FNYEAQ. The CDR3 totals 14 residues. This chain's CDR3 is CASSLGTGADTQYF. DNA of the CDR3: TGTGCCAGCAGCTTAGGGACAGGGGCAGATACGCAGTATTTT.

The rearrangement uses TRBV12-5 and TRBJ1-1, with D unresolved. Germline loops: CDR1 LGHNT, CDR2 FRNRAP. The CDR3 is 15 amino acids. V gave up 4 bases and J gave up 0 bases, with 12 bases separating them. This chain's CDR3 is CASGSLGQLNTEAFF. In nucleotides, the CDR3 is TGTGCTAGTGGTTCACTGGGCCAGCTGAACACTGAAGCTTTCTTT.

This sequence joins TRBV4-1 and TRBJ2-7, with D possibly matching TRBD1 (6 bases). This CDR3 is 17 amino acids long. V was trimmed by 5 bases and J by 3 bases, leaving 23 bases between them. Germline V gene lookup returns CDR1 MGHRA and CDR2 YSYEKL. The CDR3 DNA sequence: TGCGCCAGCAGCAAGACAGGTAGCCCCTCTCTTTTCTACGAGCAGTACTTC. Translating gives CASSKTGSPSLFYEQYF.

The chain joins TRBV11-2 to TRBJ1-2; TRBD1 matches 8 bases. There are 15 residues in the CDR3. Trimming at V came to 1 base and at J to 4 bases, leaving 5 bases not matched to a gene. Looked up from germline, CDR1 is SGHAT and CDR2 is FQNNGV. The CDR3 loop is CASSLVGQGFYGYTF. The CDR3 DNA follows: TGTGCCAGCAGCTTAGTCGGACAGGGCTTCTATGGCTACACCTTC.

The rearrangement links TRBV6-4 to TRBJ2-3; unclear D gene. V lost 5 bases, J lost 2 bases, and 11 bases lay in between. The CDR3 runs to 14 residues. Germline values: CDR1 MRHNA, CDR2 SNTAGT. In DNA, the CDR3 is TGTGCCAGCAGTTTGGGTTCCGCCACAGATACGCAGTATTTT. It codes for CASSLGSATDTQYF.

This clone has only a few counts. The chain uses TRBV6-5 and TRBJ1-4; D call uncertain. Trimming shortened V by 8 bases and J by 3 bases, and 10 bases separated the two germline ends. Per germline, CDR1 MNHEY and CDR2 SVGAGI. CDR3 length: 13 residues. In DNA form, the CDR3 reads TGTGCCAGCTCAAGAGGATCTAATGAAAAACTGTTTTTT. Translating gives CASSRGSNEKLFF.

This clone came up once. J is TRBJ2-3 and V is TRBV5-4; D may be TRBD2 (6 bases). Germline V lookup: CDR1 SGHNT, CDR2 YYREEE (reference sequence). The CDR3 is 15 residues long. V lost 1 base to trimming and J lost 3 bases, with 12 bases between them. Written as DNA, the CDR3 is TGTGCCAGCAGCTTGTTGGCTAGCGAAACAGATACGCAGTATTTT. It encodes CASSLLASETDTQYF.